These T cell receptor beta chains were read from a single sample in a study of siplizumab effects on memory and regulatory T cells. TCRdb's table, derived via immunoSEQ multiplex PCR, lists solely in-frame clones and lacks some. The sample has approximately 100,000 clones, 75% to 95% seen once. The sample taken for sequencing was CD4+ T cells sorted from blood. These receptors came from a human donor in good health. Some clones in this sample may be carry-over from other donors' samples. Both conserved end residues are part of each CDR3. D genes are given only for firm matches. A clone size is listed for some rows: how often the clone was seen (once, few, many), or a class if it is expanded.

D	V	J	size	DNA	CDR3
TRBD2	TRBV6-1	TRBJ2-2	.	TGTGCCAGCAGAGCGGGGCGCGGGACCGGGGAGCTGTTTTTT	CASRAGRGTGELFF
TRBD2	TRBV7-3	TRBJ2-2	.	TGTGCCAGCAGCCCCCACGGGGGGACGAACACCGGGGAGCTGTTTTTT	CASSPHGGTNTGELFF
.	TRBV6-5	TRBJ1-1	.	TGTGCCAGCAGTTTGACCCTCGGGGACACTGAAGCTTTCTTT	CASSLTLGDTEAFF
.	TRBV6-1	TRBJ1-1	.	TGTGCCAGCAGTTATACAGCGTACACTGAAGCTTTCTTT	CASSYTAYTEAFF
TRBD2	TRBV9	TRBJ2-2	.	TGTGCCAGCAGCGTTAGCGGGAGAGGGGGCACCGGGGAGCTGTTTTTT	CASSVSGRGGTGELFF
.	TRBV18	TRBJ2-5	.	TGTGCCAGCTCACCGCGAGGCCAAGAGACCCAGTACTTC	CASSPRGQETQYF
.	TRBV5-4	TRBJ2-5	.	TGTGCCAGCAGCTTGGGAGGCAGGCAAGGGAAAGAGACCCAGTACTTC	CASSLGGRQGKETQYF
.	TRBV10-3	TRBJ2-7	.	TGTGCCATCAGTGAGTCACAAGGACCCTACGACGAGCAGTACTTC	CAISESQGPYDEQYF
.	TRBV11-3	TRBJ2-1	.	TGTGCCAGCAGCTTAGGTGGCGGGAACTCCCATGAGCAGTTCTTC	CASSLGGGNSHEQFF
.	TRBV19	TRBJ1-1	.	TGTGCCAGTAGTATCAGGAAAATGAACACTGAAGCTTTCTTT	CASSIRKMNTEAFF
.	TRBV9	TRBJ2-7	.	TGTGCCAGCAGCGTAAACTGGGGCGAGCAGTACTTC	CASSVNWGEQYF
TRBD1	TRBV6-6	TRBJ2-3	.	TGTGCCAGCAGTTACTCGAGGGGACAGGATACGCAGTATTTT	CASSYSRGQDTQYF
TRBD2	TRBV19	TRBJ2-7	once	TGTGCCAGTAGTATTACGTCCGGGGGGAGAGGCGAGCAGTACTTC	CASSITSGGRGEQYF
.	TRBV11-2	TRBJ1-1	once	TGTGCCAGCAGCTTAGATAGGGCAGATCGCTCGGTGGACACTGAAGCTTTCTTT	CASSLDRADRSVDTEAFF
.	TRBV5-4	TRBJ2-5	.	TGTGCCAGCAGCTTGGCTGGGCCCCCCGACTTC	CASSLAGPPDF
.	TRBV9	TRBJ2-1	once	TGTGCCAGCAGCCCCATGGGGGGCTACAATGAGCAGTTCTTC	CASSPMGGYNEQFF
.	TRBV6-5	TRBJ1-4	.	TGTGCCAGCAGTTGGACAAGAACTAATGAAAAACTGTTTTTT	CASSWTRTNEKLFF
.	TRBV30	TRBJ1-2	once	TGTGCCTGGAGTGGAACCGGTTGGAGGGACTCTAACTATGGCTACACCTTC	CAWSGTGWRDSNYGYTF
.	TRBV2	TRBJ2-7	.	TGTGCCGCGCGGGACAACTCCTACGAGCAGTACTTC	CAARDNSYEQYF
.	TRBV27	TRBJ1-1	.	TGTGCCAGCAGCTTACTTATGAAGGGGAACACTGAAGCTTTCTTT	CASSLLMKGNTEAFF
TRBD2	TRBV5-1	TRBJ2-1	.	TGCGCCAGCAGCGCGACTAGCGGGAGCTACAATGAGCAGTTCTTC	CASSATSGSYNEQFF
TRBD2	TRBV27	TRBJ2-7	.	TGTGCCAGCAGAAAACAGGGGGGACTAGCGGGAGGGCCATCGTACGAGCAGTACTTC	CASRKQGGLAGGPSYEQYF
TRBD1	TRBV7-9	TRBJ2-5	once	TGTGCCAGCAGCTTACGGATAGGACAGGGCCACCAAGAGACCCAGTACTTC	CASSLRIGQGHQETQYF
TRBD2	TRBV10-2	TRBJ2-3	.	TGCGCCAGCAGTTTGACTAGCGGGTACGCTGATACGCAGTATTTT	CASSLTSGYADTQYF
TRBD2	TRBV5-1	TRBJ2-1	.	TGCGCCAGCAGGCAACGGGTAGCGGGAGGGGGCTCCTACAATGAGCAGTTCTTC	CASRQRVAGGGSYNEQFF
.	TRBV14	TRBJ2-7	.	TGTGCCAGCAGTCATAAGTTCGGTCTGAAGTTCGAGCAGTACTTC	CASSHKFGLKFEQYF
TRBD2	TRBV19	TRBJ2-5	.	TGTGCCAGCACCGGGGGACTAGGGCGTTCCCAAGAGACCCAGTACTTC	CASTGGLGRSQETQYF
.	TRBV19	TRBJ1-2	.	TGTGCCAGTAGTCCCCGTGGTTATGGCTACACCTTC	CASSPRGYGYTF
TRBD1	TRBV7-2	TRBJ2-1	.	TGTGCCAGCAGCCTTAGGGACAGTTATGAGCAGTTCTTC	CASSLRDSYEQFF
TRBD2	TRBV27	TRBJ2-1	.	TGTGCCAGCAGTCAGGGACTAGCGGGAGGGAACAATGAGCAGTTCTTC	CASSQGLAGGNNEQFF
.	TRBV5-8	TRBJ1-3	.	TGTGCCAGCAGCCGCAGGGGTGTAGGCGAAAACACCATATATTTT	CASSRRGVGENTIYF
.	TRBV2	TRBJ2-3	.	TGTGCCAGCCGATTACTAGCAGAGAGCGCAGATACGCAGTATTTT	CASRLLAESADTQYF
.	TRBV19	TRBJ1-2	.	TGTGCCAGTAGTAGGACAGATACCCTCTCCTCCTATGGCTACACCTTC	CASSRTDTLSSYGYTF
.	TRBV28	TRBJ2-1	.	TGTGCCAGCAGGACGTCTGTGGGCACCACCTACAATGAGCAGTTCTTC	CASRTSVGTTYNEQFF
.	TRBV5-6	TRBJ2-1	.	TGTGCCAGCAGCTGGGACTCAGGGGAGAGCTACAATGAGCAGTTCTTC	CASSWDSGESYNEQFF
TRBD1	TRBV5-1	TRBJ1-1	.	TGCGCCAGCAGCAAGGGACAGGGGGCTCGAATCACTGAAGCTTTCTTT	CASSKGQGARITEAFF
.	TRBV5-5	TRBJ2-1	.	TGTGCCAGCAGCGGGGACGCCAGAAGTGAGCAGTTCTTC	CASSGDARSEQFF
.	TRBV6-6	TRBJ2-6	.	TGTGCCAGCAGCTACCTAGGCGGGGCCAACGTCCTGACTTTC	CASSYLGGANVLTF